The 31 T cell receptor beta chains in this list originate from one sample, sequenced in a study of cytomegalovirus exposure and HLA in healthy donors. The PCR had 60 Vbeta and 13 Jbeta primers. Sequencing was performed with immunoSEQ multiplex PCR; in TCRdb, only in-frame clones are kept and a portion is missing. The sample records under 150,000 clones, 87% being singletons. Sequencing was carried out using PBMCs. All receptors come from a woman aged 30 to 39 in good health and CMV-seronegative.

The chain joins TRBV9 to TRBJ2-5, with TRBD1 matching 7 bases. J gave up 1 base and V 3 bases, and 6 bases lay outside the gene matches. Germline lookup yields CDR1 SGDLS and CDR2 YYNGEE. The CDR3 spans 15 residues. The CDR3 DNA is TGTGCCAGCAGCGGAAAGACAGGGCCCCAAGAGACCCAGTACTTC. Translation: CASSGKTGPQETQYF. The variable domain in full, with the rest retrieved from reference TRBV9 and TRBJ2-5, is DSGVTQTPKHLITATGQRVTLRCSPRSGDLSVYWYQQSLDQGLQFLIQYYNGEERAKGNILERFSAQQFPDLHSELNLSSLELGDSALYFCASSGKTGPQETQYFGPGTRLLVL.

The CDR3 coding sequence is TGTGCCAGCCAGGGGTCCTACAATCAGCCCCAGCATTTT. Translated, it gives CASQGSYNQPQHF. This chain links TRBV6-5 with TRBJ1-5, with D maybe TRBD1 (6 bases). Deletions cut 8 bases from V and 3 bases from J, with 11 bases between. Germline loops: CDR1 MNHEY, CDR2 SVGAGI. CDR3 size: 13 residues.

This clone has a single count. The chain is built from TRBV5-6 and TRBJ1-2, with TRBD1 identical over 8 bases. The CDR3 is 14 amino acids. Germline V gene sequence: CDR1 SGHDT, CDR2 YYEEEE. J was trimmed by 5 bases and V by 3 bases; bases with no gene match: 6. CDR3 bases: TGTGCCAGCAGCTACGGACAGGGATATTATGGCTACACCTTC. This gives the protein CASSYGQGYYGYTF. Drawing the rest from reference TRBV5-6 and TRBJ1-2, the complete variable domain is DAGVTQSPTHLIKTRGQQVTLRCSPKSGHDTVSWYQQALGQGPQFIFQYYEEEERQRGNFPDRFSGHQFPNYSSELNVNALLLGDSALYLCASSYGQGYYGYTFGSGTRLTVV.

This clone was seen more than once but under ten times. The chain has TRBV30 and TRBJ1-5; 8 bases agree with TRBD1. Germline V gene data show CDR1 as GTSNPN and CDR2 as SVGIG (reference sequence). Unmatched junction bases numbered 5, after V lost 0 bases and J lost 7 bases. The CDR3 contains 14 residues. The CDR3: CAWSVPGGGQPQHF. CDR3 nucleotide sequence: TGTGCCTGGAGTGTACCAGGGGGCGGGCAGCCCCAGCATTTT.

The chain is built from TRBV4-3 and TRBJ2-5; D is unresolved. The CDR3 totals 17 residues. The V end lost 0 bases, the J end lost 2 bases, and 16 bases lay between the germline ends. From germline, CDR1 is LGHNA and CDR2 YSLEER. The CDR3 reads CASSQDPWADGQETQYF. CDR3 nucleotide sequence: TGCGCCAGCAGCCAAGATCCTTGGGCAGACGGTCAAGAGACCCAGTACTTC.

This clone was detected once. CDR3 nucleotide sequence: TGTGCCAGCAGCTTATTCGGTAACACTGAAGCTTTCTTT. Encoded protein: CASSLFGNTEAFF. The chain uses TRBV11-3 and TRBJ1-1; D gene uncertain. The V gene lost 2 bases and the J gene lost 2 bases, with 6 bases spanning the gap. Germline V CDR1 and CDR2: SGHNT, YENEEA. There are 13 residues in the CDR3.

The CDR3 DNA sequence: TGTGCCAGCAGCTTGGCCCTTGGACAGTACTATGGCTACACCTTC. Protein: CASSLALGQYYGYTF. The rearrangement uses TRBV5-5 and TRBJ1-2; maybe TRBD1 (6 bases). The CDR3 runs to 15 residues. The germline V gene encodes CDR1 SGHKS and CDR2 YYEKEE (reference sequence). Trimming shortened V by 0 bases and J by 3 bases, and 12 bases separated the two germline ends. Full variable domain (rest looked up from reference TRBV5-5 and TRBJ1-2): DAGVTQSPTHLIKTRGQQVTLRCSPISGHKSVSWYQQVLGQGPQFIFQYYEKEERGRGNFPDRFSARQFPNYSSELNVNALLLGDSALYLCASSLALGQYYGYTFGSGTRLTVV.

This clone was detected only once. The genes are TRBV11-2 and TRBJ2-1, with 12 bases lining up with TRBD2. With V trimmed by 5 bases and J by 0 bases, 5 bases remained unmatched. CDR1 is SGHAT, CDR2 FQNNGV, per germline. The CDR3 runs to 17 residues. Here the CDR3 DNA reads TGTGCCAGCAGCGGGACTAGCGGGCGGACCTCCTACAATGAGCAGTTCTTC. This translates into CASSGTSGRTSYNEQFF.

This chain links TRBV5-1 with TRBJ2-5; 8 bases agree with TRBD2. This CDR3 comprises 17 residues. Trimming cost V 0 bases and J 6 bases; bases outside gene matches: 13. The germline V gene encodes CDR1 SGHRS and CDR2 YFSETQ. The CDR3 reads CASSLEGVGTSLKTQYF. DNA for the CDR3: TGCGCCAGCAGCTTGGAGGGGGTCGGGACTAGTCTAAAGACCCAGTACTTC.

CDR3 bases: TGTGCCAGCATGACAGGTTCACCCCTCCACTTT. This translates into CASMTGSPLHF. The chain has TRBV28 and TRBJ1-6, with a possible D match to TRBD1 (6 bases). Trimming shortened V by 7 bases and J by 9 bases, and 7 bases separated the two germline ends. The CDR3 totals 11 residues. Germline-derived CDR1 and CDR2 are MDHEN and SYDVKM. Full variable domain (missing parts from reference TRBV28 and TRBJ1-6): DVKVTQSSRYLVKRTGEKVFLECVQDMDHENMFWYRQDPGLGLRLIYFSYDVKMKEKGDIPEGYSVSREKKERFSLILESASTNQTSMYLCASMTGSPLHFGNGTRLTVT.

The chain has TRBV4-1 and TRBJ1-2, with a possible D match to TRBD1 (5 bases). Trimming stripped 1 base from V and 3 bases from J, with 12 bases between. CDR3 length equals 15 residues. CDR1 is MGHRA, CDR2 YSYEKL, per germline. The DNA for the CDR3 is TGCGCCAGCAGCCAAGCAACCTCAGGGTACTATGGCTACACCTTC. It yields the protein CASSQATSGYYGYTF.

The genes are TRBV28 and TRBJ1-2; 9 nucleotides line up with TRBD1. The J segment lost 7 bases and the V segment lost 6 bases, leaving 9 bases of the junction unmatched. This CDR3 comprises 14 residues. Germline lookup yields CDR1 MDHEN and CDR2 SYDVKM. The CDR3 DNA reads as TGTGCCAGCAGAACACCCTCGGGACAGGGTGGCTACACCTTC. This sequence encodes CASRTPSGQGGYTF.

This clone has just one count. V usage is TRBV27 and J usage is TRBJ2-2; 10 bases are shared with TRBD2. The CDR3 runs to 16 residues. V dropped 6 bases and J dropped 1; count of bases not matched to a gene: 5. Germline-derived CDR1 and CDR2 are MNHEY and SMNVEV (reference sequence). CDR3 sequence: CASSVLAGLNTGELFF. The CDR3 DNA follows: TGTGCCAGCAGCGTACTAGCGGGGTTGAACACCGGGGAGCTGTTTTTT.

This clone has only a few counts. The chain has TRBV6-1 and TRBJ1-3, with TRBD1 as a possible D gene (5 bases). The CDR3 has 18 amino acids. The germline V gene has CDR1 MNHNS and CDR2 SASEGT. Between the trimmed V and J ends, which lost 4 bases and 0 bases, there was a span of 19 bases. The CDR3: CASSAPYRYRLSGNTIYF. CDR3 DNA sequence: TGTGCCAGCAGTGCCCCCTACAGGTACCGCCTCTCTGGAAACACCATATATTTT.

As regards this clone: Germline and junction disagree at one end, which may indicate a read error. The chain links TRBV15 to TRBJ1-6, with D perhaps matching TRBD1 (6 bases). The germline CDR1 and CDR2 sequences are LNHNV and YYDKDF (reference sequence). The CDR3 is made up of 16 amino acids. The CDR3 DNA follows: TGTGCCACCAGCAGAGATCTCGACAGGAATAACTCACCCCTCCACTTT. Its translation is CATSRDLDRNNSPLHF.

The chain links TRBV19 to TRBJ2-3, with D unresolved. Trimming took off 2 bases at V and 3 bases at J, with 6 bases between the two ends. This CDR3 comprises 13 residues. The germline CDR1 and CDR2 sequences are LNHDA and SQIVND (reference sequence). The CDR3: CASSIITTDTQYF. CDR3 bases: TGTGCCAGTAGTATAATAACTACAGATACGCAGTATTTT.

Here the CDR3 DNA reads TGTGCCAGCAGTTTAGCATACAGGAGCCGAAATCAGCCCCAGCATTTT. This gives the protein CASSLAYRSRNQPQHF. The genes are TRBV28 and TRBJ1-5, with a possible D match to TRBD1 (5 bases). Germline CDR1 and CDR2: MDHEN and SYDVKM. The CDR3 runs to 16 residues. V lost 2 bases and J lost 4, with 15 bases in between.

The chain joins TRBV19 to TRBJ1-1, with TRBD1 identical over 7 bases. Looked up from germline, CDR1 is LNHDA and CDR2 is SQIVND (reference sequence). The CDR3 contains 14 residues. With V trimmed by 10 bases and J by 1 base, 9 bases remained unmatched. The CDR3 sequence: CAITTGSANTEAFF. For the CDR3, the DNA is TGTGCCATTACGACAGGGTCGGCGAACACTGAAGCTTTCTTT.

The CDR3 DNA is TGTGCCAGCAGCTTGGGACTAGCGATGGAGACCCAGTACTTC. It yields the protein CASSLGLAMETQYF. The chain uses TRBV5-4 and TRBJ2-5; 8 positions agree with TRBD2. CDR1 is SGHNT and CDR2 is YYREEE in the germline V gene (reference sequence). Trimming removed 0 bases from V and 5 bases from J; junction bases left unmatched: 3. The CDR3 loop spans 14 amino acids.

The sample holds a few counts of this clone. The CDR3 loop is CATSRDTGRLYEQYF. The CDR3 nucleotides are TGTGCCACCAGCAGAGACACAGGTCGGTTGTACGAGCAGTACTTC. The chain employs TRBV15 and TRBJ2-7; D is possibly TRBD1 (5 bases). V was pared by 0 bases and J by 4 bases, with 13 bases between. This CDR3 comprises 15 residues. CDR1 and CDR2 (germline): LNHNV, YYDKDF (reference sequence).

The rearrangement uses TRBV5-1 and TRBJ2-7; 10 bases are shared with TRBD1. CDR1 SGHRS and CDR2 YFSETQ come from the germline V gene. The J segment lost 6 bases and the V segment lost 2 bases, leaving 8 bases of the junction unmatched. This CDR3 is built from 15 residues. In DNA form, the CDR3 reads TGCGCCAGCAGCTTCTACGACAGGGGGCTGGGCGAGCAGTACTTC. This sequence encodes CASSFYDRGLGEQYF.

As to this clone: Germline is not matched at one junction end, which may reflect a read error. The chain joins TRBV7-9 to TRBJ2-5, with D possibly being TRBD2 (8 bases). Germline CDR1 is SEHNR and CDR2 is FQNEAQ (reference sequence). The CDR3 totals 15 residues. The CDR3 DNA sequence: TGTTCCAGCAGCTTAGCGGGACAGAAGCAAGAGACCCAGTACTTC. It specifies CSSSLAGQKQETQYF.

The chain carries TRBV5-1 and TRBJ2-7; tentative D call: TRBD2 (6 bases). This CDR3 comprises 15 residues. V lost 3 bases and J 5 bases, leaving 18 bases between the germline ends. The germline gives CDR1 SGHRS, CDR2 YFSETQ. The CDR3 region has the DNA TGCGCCAGCAGCTCCGGACTAACCTCAGCCCACGAGCAGTACTTC. Translated: CASSSGLTSAHEQYF.

V gene TRBV20-1 combines with J gene TRBJ1-4; D might be TRBD1 (5 bases). With 3 bases removed from V and 8 bases from J, the gap between germline ends came to 7 bases. The CDR3 totals 11 residues. Germline lookup yields CDR1 DFQATT and CDR2 SNEGSKA (reference sequence). The CDR3 nucleotides are TGCAGTGCTAGTAAGGGGGAAAAACTGTTTTTT. It codes for CSASKGEKLFF.

The chain combines TRBV5-8 with TRBJ2-3; possibly TRBD1 for D (5 bases). Trimming left V 2 bases short and J 1 base short, with 11 bases between. This CDR3 spans 15 amino acids. The germline CDR1 and CDR2 sequences are SGHTS and YDEGEE. The CDR3 here is CASSLGDSGTDTQYF. The CDR3 nucleotides are TGTGCCAGCAGCTTAGGGGATTCAGGCACAGATACGCAGTATTTT.

This chain joins TRBV27 and TRBJ2-3; 11 bases match TRBD1. CDR1 and CDR2 from the germline V gene are MNHEY and SMNVEV (reference sequence). The CDR3 extends over 15 amino acids. V trimming: 6 bases; J trimming: 4 bases; junction bases outside the gene matches: 6. CDR3 in DNA: TGTGCCAGCAGCAGGACAGGGGGCTTCGCAGATACGCAGTATTTT. It yields the protein CASSRTGGFADTQYF.

The V call is TRBV5-5, the J call TRBJ2-7, with 8 bases that match TRBD1. J lost 4 bases, V lost 4 bases, and 7 bases had no gene match. From germline, CDR1 is SGHKS and CDR2 YYEKEE (reference sequence). The CDR3 extends over 14 amino acids. The CDR3 nucleotides are TGTGCCAGCAGCCGAAGACAGGGGTGGTACGAGCAGTACTTC. It specifies CASSRRQGWYEQYF.

The CDR3: CASRTLQGNQPQHF. Written as DNA, the CDR3 is TGTGCCAGCAGGACCCTACAGGGGAATCAGCCCCAGCATTTT. The rearrangement uses TRBV6-5 and TRBJ1-5, with 7 bases lining up with TRBD1. V lost 6 bases, J lost 4 bases, and 6 bases stayed unmatched. Germline-derived CDR1 and CDR2 are MNHEY and SVGAGI. There are 14 residues in the CDR3.

The chain couples TRBV27 to TRBJ1-1, with no clear D. This CDR3 is built from 13 residues. Per the germline V gene, CDR1 is MNHEY and CDR2 is SMNVEV (reference sequence). Trimming removed 7 bases at V and 5 bases at J, with 14 bases between. The DNA of the CDR3 is TGTGCCAGCACTCGAACGGGTGGGACTGAAGCTTTCTTT. Its protein product is CASTRTGGTEAFF.

As DNA, the CDR3 is TGTGCCAGCAGCGACCCCGGGACTGGACTATTCTACGAGCAGTACTTC. This sequence encodes CASSDPGTGLFYEQYF. This rearrangement joins TRBV7-9 to TRBJ2-7; weak D call: TRBD2 (6 bases). V shed 5 bases and J shed 3 bases, with 20 bases lying between them. The CDR3 consists of 16 residues. Germline V gene data show CDR1 as SEHNR and CDR2 as FQNEAQ (reference sequence).

The chain couples TRBV15 to TRBJ2-1; D is perhaps TRBD1 (6 bases). Germline V CDR1 and CDR2: LNHNV, YYDKDF (reference sequence). V lost 0 bases and J 0 bases, leaving 6 bases between the germline ends. The CDR3 length is 15 residues. The CDR3 DNA is TGTGCCACCAGCAGAGAAGGGGGCTCCTACAATGAGCAGTTCTTC. Translation: CATSREGGSYNEQFF.